These T cell receptor beta chains were read from a single sample in a study of CD8 T cells in ankylosing spondylitis. TCRdb ran MiXCR on the 5' RACE reads and lists one entry per CDR3 protein. The profile shows about 270,000 distinct CDR3 sequences, over 30% of them singletons. What was sequenced was blood, either unsorted or a sorted T cell fraction (not recorded which). The receptors derive from a male donor with ankylosing spondylitis or in good health (not recorded which). Each CDR3 is given with its conserved first and last residue. Each record gives: J gene, V gene, CDR3 protein.

TRBJ2-7,TRBV20-1,CSAREGYHTYSYEQYF
TRBJ2-7,TRBV29-1,CSVALSHEQYF
TRBJ2-5,TRBV20-1,CSATTTGKQETQYF
TRBJ1-4,TRBV6-1,CASSRGRPNEKLFF
TRBJ1-5,TRBV6-1,CASGGASEGQPQHF
TRBJ1-6,TRBV5-1,CASSFGSSYNSPLHF
TRBJ1-5,TRBV20-1,CSAWGSGNQPQHF
TRBJ2-1,TRBV6-5,CASRQKYNEQFF
TRBJ2-3,TRBV29-1,CSVERRRTGTDTQYF
TRBJ2-1,TRBV11-2,CASSLRPGGGGGIQNEQFF
TRBJ1-1,TRBV12-3/TRBV12-4,CASSLGAGYTEAFF
TRBJ1-1,TRBV9,CASSGRAFAGNTEAFF
TRBJ2-1,TRBV20-1,CCARSGEGLAGGPYNEQFF
TRBJ1-1,TRBV7-8,CASSPPESNTEAFF
TRBJ1-4,TRBV10-3,CAISDGATNEKLFF
TRBJ1-1,TRBV5-1,CASSGQTGMPTEAFF
TRBJ2-5,TRBV28,CASSFRTGGETQYF
TRBJ1-5,TRBV20-1,CSAWAGLNQPQHF